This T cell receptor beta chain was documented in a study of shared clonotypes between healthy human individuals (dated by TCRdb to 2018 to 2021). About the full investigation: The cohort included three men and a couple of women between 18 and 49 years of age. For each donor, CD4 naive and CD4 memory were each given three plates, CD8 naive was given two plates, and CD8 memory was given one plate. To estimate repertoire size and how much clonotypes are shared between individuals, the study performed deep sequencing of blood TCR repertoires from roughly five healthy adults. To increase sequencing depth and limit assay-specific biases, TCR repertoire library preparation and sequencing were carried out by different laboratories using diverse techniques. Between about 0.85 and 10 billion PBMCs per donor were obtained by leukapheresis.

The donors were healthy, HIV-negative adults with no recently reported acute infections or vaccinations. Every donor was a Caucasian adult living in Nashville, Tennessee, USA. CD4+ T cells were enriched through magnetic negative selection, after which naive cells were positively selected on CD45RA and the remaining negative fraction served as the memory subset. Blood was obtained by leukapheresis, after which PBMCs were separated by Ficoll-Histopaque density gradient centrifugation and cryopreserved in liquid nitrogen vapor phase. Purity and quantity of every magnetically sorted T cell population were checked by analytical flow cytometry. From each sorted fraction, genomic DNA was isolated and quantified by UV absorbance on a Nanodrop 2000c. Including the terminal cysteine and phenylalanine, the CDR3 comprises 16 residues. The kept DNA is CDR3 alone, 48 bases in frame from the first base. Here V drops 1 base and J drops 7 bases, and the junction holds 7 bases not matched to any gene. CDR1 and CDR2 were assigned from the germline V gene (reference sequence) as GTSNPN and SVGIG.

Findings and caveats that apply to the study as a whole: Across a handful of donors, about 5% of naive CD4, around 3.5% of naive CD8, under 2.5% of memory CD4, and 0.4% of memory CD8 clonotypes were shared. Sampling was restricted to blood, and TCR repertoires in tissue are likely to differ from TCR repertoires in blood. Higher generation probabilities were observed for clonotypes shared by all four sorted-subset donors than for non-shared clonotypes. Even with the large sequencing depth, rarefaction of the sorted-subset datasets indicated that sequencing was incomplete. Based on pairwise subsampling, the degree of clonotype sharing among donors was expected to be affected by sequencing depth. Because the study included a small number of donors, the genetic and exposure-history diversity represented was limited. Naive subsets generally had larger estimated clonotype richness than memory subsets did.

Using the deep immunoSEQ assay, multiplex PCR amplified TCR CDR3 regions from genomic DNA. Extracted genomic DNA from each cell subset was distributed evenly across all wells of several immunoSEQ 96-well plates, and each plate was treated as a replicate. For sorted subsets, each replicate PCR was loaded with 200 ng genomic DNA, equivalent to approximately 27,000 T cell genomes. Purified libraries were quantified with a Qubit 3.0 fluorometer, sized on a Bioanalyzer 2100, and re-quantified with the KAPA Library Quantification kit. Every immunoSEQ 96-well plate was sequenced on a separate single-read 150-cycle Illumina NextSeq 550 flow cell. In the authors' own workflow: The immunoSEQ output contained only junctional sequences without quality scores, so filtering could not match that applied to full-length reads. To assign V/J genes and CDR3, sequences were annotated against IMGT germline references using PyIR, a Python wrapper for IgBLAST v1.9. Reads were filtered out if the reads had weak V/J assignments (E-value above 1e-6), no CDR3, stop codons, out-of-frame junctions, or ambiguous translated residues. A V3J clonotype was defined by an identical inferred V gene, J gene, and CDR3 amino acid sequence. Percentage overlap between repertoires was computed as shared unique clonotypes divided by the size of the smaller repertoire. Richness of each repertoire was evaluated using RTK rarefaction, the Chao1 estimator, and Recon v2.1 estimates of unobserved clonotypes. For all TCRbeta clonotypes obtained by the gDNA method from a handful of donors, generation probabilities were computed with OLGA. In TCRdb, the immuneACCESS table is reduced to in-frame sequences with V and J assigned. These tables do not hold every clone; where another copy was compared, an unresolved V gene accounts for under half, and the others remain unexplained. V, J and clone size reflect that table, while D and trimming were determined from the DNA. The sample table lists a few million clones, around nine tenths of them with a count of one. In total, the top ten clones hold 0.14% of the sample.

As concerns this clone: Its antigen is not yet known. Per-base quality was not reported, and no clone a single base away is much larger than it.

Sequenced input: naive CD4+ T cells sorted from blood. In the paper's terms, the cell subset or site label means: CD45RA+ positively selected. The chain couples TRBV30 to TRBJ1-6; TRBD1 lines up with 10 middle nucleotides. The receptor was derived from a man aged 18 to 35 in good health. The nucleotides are TGTGCCTGGAGTGCACTGACAGGGGGCGGAAATTCACCCCTCCACTTT. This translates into CAWSALTGGGNSPLHF. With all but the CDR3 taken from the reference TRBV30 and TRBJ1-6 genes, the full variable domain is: SQTIHQWPATLVQPVGSPLSLECTVEGTSNPNLYWYRQAAGRGLQLLFYSVGIGQISSEVPQNLSASRPQDRQFILSSKKLLLSDSGFYLCAWSALTGGGNSPLHFGNGTRLTVT.